This TCR beta chain comes out of a study of naive and memory T cell subsets. Broader study findings: Diversity fell and Gini index rose from naive through CM, EM, EMRA. Naive repertoires, especially CD8, held a few larger clonotypes, possibly memory cells re-expressing CD45RA. Expression changes during T cell differentiation may affect RNA-based TCR counts.

This clonotype was found many times. Its antigen remains unknown. CD4+ T cell IFNgamma after overnight CMV lysate exposure gave donor CMV status. Four subsets defined by CD45RA and CD27 were sorted after CD3, CD4, CD8 and live/dead staining. The germline CDR1 and CDR2 sequences are ENHRY and SYGVKD. The CDR3 covers 15 residues. J lost 7 bases, V lost 2 bases, and 11 bases had no gene match. Both TRBC1 and TRBC2 were covered by a beta constant-region primer of two equimolar oligonucleotides. Ligated cDNA was amplified by four rounds of PCR with nested alpha and beta constant-region primers and SP2. TCRdb called the UMI-ligation and nested PCR reads again in MiXCR, with one record for every CDR3 protein. Here the sample spans approximately 150,000 distinct CDR3 sequences, roughly 20% being singletons.

V gene TRBV10-3 combines with J gene TRBJ2-7; 7 nucleotides match TRBD1. This sequence was found in a human donor in good health. Sequenced material: naive CD4+ T cells from blood. For the CDR3, the DNA is TGTGCCATCAGTGAGAGACAGGGTAGTTCGGGAGAGCAGTACTTC. Translating gives CAISERQGSSGEQYF.